The table lists the clone carrying this T cell receptor beta chain with a few counts. The target antigen is unknown. V lost 6 bases, J lost 5 bases, and 16 bases lay in between. There are 13 residues in the CDR3. Germline-derived CDR1 and CDR2 are DFQATT and SNEGSKA (reference sequence). This sample is drawn from a study of T cells after yellow fever vaccination. Study outcomes and limitations: Repertoires sorted by FACS could include abundant clonotypes that are contaminants from the bulk population. Boosting was followed by the reappearance of most primary-vaccination clones (about 97% CD4, about 89% CD8).

The 5'RACE template-switching step produced TCR cDNA and added a universal primer site and UMIs. Each CDR3 protein is one row after TCRdb ran MiXCR on the 5' RACE reads. The table lists roughly 340,000 distinct CDR3 sequences, 3% to 4.5% of them singletons. The TCR sequence derives from a man aged 18 to 30 who received the YFV17D yellow fever vaccine. The chain is built from TRBV20-1 and TRBJ1-1, with D perhaps TRBD1 (6 bases). Sequenced here: PBMCs, sampled 5 days after the yellow fever booster vaccination. CDR3 protein: CSATRGQATEAFF. The CDR3 bases are TGCAGTGCCACCCGGGGGCAAGCGACTGAAGCTTTCTTT.